The next 27 T cell receptor beta chains were all read from a single sample in a study of shared clonotypes between healthy human individuals. Clones were read by immunoSEQ multiplex PCR, and TCRdb kept only the in-frame ones, dropping some. The table has 2.3 million or so clones, 85% to 95% seen once; the top ten hold 0.3% to 0.4%. The material sequenced was naive CD4+ T cells from PBMCs. Indicated subset: CD45RA+ positively selected. These receptors were collected from a man aged 18 to 30 in good health. Some clones in this sample may be carry-over from other donors' samples.

The chain couples TRBV18 to TRBJ2-2; 8 bases map to TRBD1. Germline CDR1 KGHSH, CDR2 LQKENI. Losses at the gene ends were 3 bases for V and 7 bases for J; bases not matched to a gene: 4. There are 14 residues in the CDR3. In DNA, the CDR3 is TGTGCCAGCTCACCGGACAGGGCTGACGGGGAGCTGTTTTTT. Translated: CASSPDRADGELFF.

This sequence joins TRBV5-6 and TRBJ2-3; D unresolved. The CDR3 is 17 amino acids. Trimming left V 0 bases short and J 0 bases short, with 14 bases between. Germline V lookup: CDR1 SGHDT, CDR2 YYEEEE. CDR3 sequence: CASSLDVRHPSTDTQYF. The CDR3 DNA reads as TGTGCCAGCAGCTTGGATGTGAGGCACCCTAGCACAGATACGCAGTATTTT. Filled out from reference TRBV5-6 and TRBJ2-3, the complete variable domain reads DAGVTQSPTHLIKTRGQQVTLRCSPKSGHDTVSWYQQALGQGPQFIFQYYEEEERQRGNFPDRFSGHQFPNYSSELNVNALLLGDSALYLCASSLDVRHPSTDTQYFGPGTRLTVL.

This sequence joins TRBV14 and TRBJ1-1; D unclear. Trimming removed 2 bases at V and 11 bases at J, with 15 bases between. CDR1 is SGHDN, CDR2 FVKESK, per germline. The CDR3 loop spans 13 amino acids. The CDR3 region has the DNA TGTGCCAGCAGCCAACAACCGGACGAACCGGCTTTCTTT. Translating gives CASSQQPDEPAFF.

V usage is TRBV27 and J usage is TRBJ2-7; 7 bases line up with TRBD1. The CDR3 has 12 residues. Trimming cost V 5 bases and J 11 bases; bases outside gene matches: 9. Germline V gene lookup returns CDR1 MNHEY and CDR2 SMNVEV (reference sequence). CDR3 DNA sequence: TGTGCCAGCAGTGCTACAGGGGTAGCTGAGTACTTC. The encoded protein is CASSATGVAEYF.

The V call is TRBV6-6, the J call TRBJ1-4; weak D call: TRBD1 (5 bases). Germline V gene lookup returns CDR1 MNHNY and CDR2 SVGAGI (reference sequence). The CDR3 spans 15 residues. Trimming took 2 bases from V and 6 from J, leaving 13 bases between them. The CDR3 DNA follows: TGTGCCAGCAGTTACAGCAGGGTCGGGGATGAAAAACTGTTTTTT. Translation gives CASSYSRVGDEKLFF.

This CDR3 is CASRRGKETQYF. The CDR3 bases are TGTGCCAGCAGGCGGGGGAAGGAGACCCAGTACTTC. The V and J genes are TRBV2 and TRBJ2-5; 7 positions match TRBD2. J gave up 5 bases and V 6 bases, and 3 bases lay outside the gene matches. The CDR3 is 12 residues long. Germline CDR1 SNHLY, CDR2 FYNNEI.

The chain combines TRBV6-5 with TRBJ1-1; the D is unclear. This CDR3 has 15 amino acids. Germline V gene lookup returns CDR1 MNHEY and CDR2 SVGAGI. The V gene lost 6 bases and the J gene lost 0 bases, with 14 bases spanning the gap. CDR3 sequence: CASSREFSLNTEAFF. Written as DNA, the CDR3 is TGTGCCAGCAGCCGGGAGTTTTCTTTGAACACTGAAGCTTTCTTT.

CDR3 in DNA: TGTGCCAGCAGCCGAAGTGACAGGGCGGGGGGTGAAAAACTGTTTTTT. It codes for CASSRSDRAGGEKLFF. The V call is TRBV7-9, the J call TRBJ1-4; 7 nucleotides match TRBD1. Germline CDR1 and CDR2: SEHNR and FQNEAQ (reference sequence). The CDR3 is 16 residues long. The V gene end was trimmed by 5 bases and the J gene end by 7 bases; junction bases not matched to a gene: 13.

The chain uses TRBV30 and TRBJ2-3, with TRBD2 identical over 10 bases. The V and J ends lost 1 base and 6 bases, in that order; junction bases with no gene match: 4. The CDR3 has 14 residues. CDR1 and CDR2 from the germline V gene are GTSNPN and SVGIG (reference sequence). CDR3 nucleotides: TGTGCCTGGAGTGCCCTAGCGGGAGTCGATACGCAGTATTTT. Translation gives CAWSALAGVDTQYF.

The V gene is TRBV19, the J gene TRBJ1-2; D uncertain. CDR1 LNHDA and CDR2 SQIVND come from the germline V gene (reference sequence). Trimming took off 7 bases at V and 5 bases at J, with 11 bases between the two ends. The CDR3 covers 12 residues. In DNA, the CDR3 is TGTGCCAGTAATGGTGGCGGATATGGCTACACCTTC. Residues: CASNGGGYGYTF.

The chain is built from TRBV28 and TRBJ2-1, with 7 bases identical to TRBD2. CDR3 length: 14 residues. V lost 7 bases and J lost 1; bases outside the gene matches: 4. CDR1 is MDHEN, CDR2 SYDVKM, per germline. The CDR3 region has the DNA TGTGCCAGCAACCTAGCGGCGTCCTACAATGAGCAGTTCTTC. Protein: CASNLAASYNEQFF.

The V gene is TRBV25-1, the J gene TRBJ2-7; D is possibly TRBD1 (5 bases). The CDR3 covers 13 residues. V dropped 4 bases and J dropped 6 bases, with 13 bases sitting between them. Germline V lookup: CDR1 MGHDK, CDR2 SYGVNS. CDR3 nucleotide sequence: TGTGCCAGCAGTGGCATCTGGGGCGGCGAGCAGTACTTC. As protein: CASSGIWGGEQYF.

This rearrangement joins TRBV28 to TRBJ2-5, with 10 bases matching TRBD2. There are 16 residues in the CDR3. Germline CDR1 and CDR2: MDHEN and SYDVKM. J lost 2 bases, V lost 3 bases, and 6 bases had no gene match. In DNA, the CDR3 is TGTGCCAGCAGTTTTAGGGTGACTAGCGGGCAAGAGACCCAGTACTTC. It translates to CASSFRVTSGQETQYF. The whole variable domain, filled in from reference TRBV28 and TRBJ2-5, reads DVKVTQSSRYLVKRTGEKVFLECVQDMDHENMFWYRQDPGLGLRLIYFSYDVKMKEKGDIPEGYSVSREKKERFSLILESASTNQTSMYLCASSFRVTSGQETQYFGPGTRLLVL.

V gene TRBV2 combines with J gene TRBJ2-2; D perhaps matches TRBD1 (5 bases). The CDR3 contains 13 residues. Trimming pared 5 bases from V and 9 bases from J, leaving 13 bases between. Per the germline V gene, CDR1 is SNHLY and CDR2 is FYNNEI. CDR3 nucleotide sequence: TGTGCCAGCAGTCCAAGGACACCCTGGGAGCTGTTTTTT. Translating it yields CASSPRTPWELFF.

V is TRBV14 and J is TRBJ2-1; the match to TRBD2 covers 16 bases. CDR1 and CDR2 from the germline V gene are SGHDN and FVKESK. V was pared by 3 bases and J by 1 base, with 9 bases of the junction left unmatched. This CDR3 spans 20 amino acids. CDR3 nucleotides: TGTGCCAGCAGCCACCCGGGACTAGCGGGAGGGACACGATCCTACAATGAGCAGTTCTTC. Protein: CASSHPGLAGGTRSYNEQFF.

The chain recombines TRBV21-1 with TRBJ1-4; TRBD1 reflects the table's D call only, with no check against the DNA. TRBV21-1 is an annotated pseudogene. The length of the CDR3 is 14 residues. In DNA form, the CDR3 reads TGTGCCAGCAGCCCCAGGGCGGCTAATGAAAAACTGTTTTTT. It specifies CASSPRAANEKLFF.

The V and J genes are TRBV9 and TRBJ2-1; a weak D match, TRBD2 (5 bases). The CDR3 spans 15 residues. The V and J ends lost 0 bases and 6 bases respectively, with 13 bases between them. Per germline, CDR1 SGDLS and CDR2 YYNGEE. The CDR3 is CASSVALQTTNEQFF. The CDR3 DNA reads as TGTGCCAGCAGCGTAGCCCTCCAGACTACCAATGAGCAGTTCTTC. The complete variable domain, with remaining parts taken from reference TRBV9 and TRBJ2-1, reads DSGVTQTPKHLITATGQRVTLRCSPRSGDLSVYWYQQSLDQGLQFLIQYYNGEERAKGNILERFSAQQFPDLHSELNLSSLELGDSALYFCASSVALQTTNEQFFGPGTRLTVL.

The chain has TRBV5-1 and TRBJ1-1; no definite D call. With 0 bases removed from V and 0 bases from J, the gap between germline ends came to 9 bases. The CDR3 has 15 residues. CDR1 and CDR2 (germline): SGHRS, YFSETQ. CDR3 sequence (DNA): TGCGCCAGCAGCTTGGAAGGTCCTCTGAACACTGAAGCTTTCTTT. Translating gives CASSLEGPLNTEAFF.

This chain uses TRBV2 with TRBJ1-3, with D tentatively TRBD1 (5 bases). CDR1 is SNHLY and CDR2 is FYNNEI in the germline V gene. The CDR3 sequence is 13 residues long. V was clipped by 6 bases and J by 4 bases, with 10 bases between them. The CDR3 loop is CASRGTLGNTIYF. The DNA for the CDR3 is TGTGCCAGCAGGGGGACCTTAGGAAACACCATATATTTT.

As DNA, the CDR3 is TGTGCCAGCAGCCCACCGGGGAGGTTGGGGTACCAAGAGACCCAGTACTTC. Its translation is CASSPPGRLGYQETQYF. The chain links TRBV7-6 to TRBJ2-5; a possible D gene is TRBD2 (6 bases). This CDR3 spans 17 amino acids. Germline V lookup: CDR1 SGHVS, CDR2 FNYEAQ. The V end lost 5 bases, the J end lost 0 bases, and 19 bases lay between the germline ends.

The gene calls are TRBV2 and TRBJ2-1, with 12 bases that match TRBD2. V shed 7 bases, J shed 6 bases, and the junction held 7 bases outside the gene matches. The CDR3 totals 15 residues. The V gene's germline CDR1 is SNHLY and CDR2 FYNNEI. The CDR3, as DNA: TGTGCCAGCAACAGACTAGCGGGAGTTGCCAATGAGCAGTTCTTC. This codes for CASNRLAGVANEQFF.

The chain links TRBV9 to TRBJ1-2; D gene ambiguous. Germline CDR1 and CDR2: SGDLS and YYNGEE. V gave up 0 bases and J gave up 8 bases, with 14 bases separating them. The CDR3 is 14 residues long. CDR3 in amino acids: CASSVVPASRGYTF. CDR3 coding DNA: TGTGCCAGCAGCGTAGTTCCAGCCTCGAGGGGCTACACCTTC.

The V gene is TRBV5-5, the J gene TRBJ1-1, with D hard to call. The CDR3 has 14 amino acids. The V end lost 0 bases, the J end lost 5 bases, and 11 bases lay between the germline ends. Germline V gene lookup returns CDR1 SGHKS and CDR2 YYEKEE (reference sequence). In nucleotides, the CDR3 is TGTGCCAGCAGCTTGGTCTGGGTTCAGACTGAAGCTTTCTTT. Translation: CASSLVWVQTEAFF.

The chain uses TRBV10-3 and TRBJ2-5; possible D gene TRBD1, 5 bases. The germline CDR1 and CDR2 sequences are ENHRY and SYGVKD. The CDR3 contains 12 residues. V was clipped by 6 bases and J by 4 bases, with 9 bases between them. CDR3 in amino acids: CAISGHLETQYF. CDR3 bases: TGTGCCATCAGCGGACACCTAGAGACCCAGTACTTC.

The V gene is TRBV20-1, the J gene TRBJ1-2, with D tentatively TRBD1 (5 bases). The CDR3 extends over 11 amino acids. V was cut by 1 base and J by 8 bases, with 8 bases left in between. Germline V gives CDR1 DFQATT, CDR2 SNEGSKA (reference sequence). The CDR3 region has the DNA TGCAGTGCTAGAGCGGGGGGAGGCTACACCTTC. Its translation is CSARAGGGYTF.

The chain joins TRBV7-8 to TRBJ2-7, with unresolved D. CDR3 length: 14 residues. Looked up from germline, CDR1 is SGHVS and CDR2 is FQNEAQ. With 8 bases removed from V and 0 bases from J, the gap between germline ends came to 14 bases. CDR3 in amino acids: CASLRNGHSYEQYF. CDR3 DNA: TGTGCCAGCCTTAGGAATGGCCACTCCTACGAGCAGTACTTC.

The CDR3, as DNA: TGTGCCAGCAGCTCCGTCAGCGGGAGCTCCTCCTACGAGCAGTACTTC. Its protein product is CASSSVSGSSSYEQYF. This chain connects TRBV11-2 to TRBJ2-7, with 8 positions matching TRBD2. This CDR3 is built from 16 residues. V trimming: 4 bases; J trimming: 0 bases; junction bases outside the gene matches: 8. The germline V gene has CDR1 SGHAT and CDR2 FQNNGV.